The source of this T cell receptor beta chain is a study of PD-1 blockade in classical Hodgkin lymphoma. Study-level information: Patients were dosed intravenously with nivolumab at 3 mg/kg every 2 weeks. Whole-study findings and limits: Reports indicated that newly diagnosed patients had lower baseline TCR diversity than healthy donors did. Baseline diversity resembling that of newly diagnosed patients was seen in complete responders.

Notes on this clone: Its specificity is unknown.

Time point noted: cycle 4 day 1 (C4D1), after five to seven weeks of nivolumab. Each of the patients experienced relapse following autologous stem cell transplantation, and their brentuximab vedotin exposure differed. Magnetic negative selection was used to purify CD8+ T cells from thawed PBMCs. Libraries were prepared by immunoSEQ multiplex PCR; TCRdb keeps only in-frame clonotypes and omits some of them. The sample consists of approximately 20,000 clones, roughly nine tenths of them appearing once. Trimming took off 2 bases at V and 3 bases at J, with 15 bases between the two ends. The CDR3 is made up of 16 amino acids. From germline, CDR1 is SGHRS and CDR2 YFSETQ.

The receptor was derived from a human donor with classical Hodgkin lymphoma. This specimen consisted of CD8+ T cells from blood, obtained before the fourth cycle of nivolumab. This sequence joins TRBV5-1 and TRBJ2-1, with D possibly matching TRBD2 (6 bases). CDR3 in DNA: TGCGCCAGCAGCTTTCCGGGGGTGCCCTTCTACAATGAGCAGTTCTTC. This encodes CASSFPGVPFYNEQFF.